The rows below give T cell receptor beta chains drawn from one sample of a study of blood T cell repertoires in COVID-19. Assay used: immunoSEQ multiplex PCR; TCRdb lists only in-frame clones, some missing. The sample has about 380,000 clones, more than 75% seen once. Specimen: PBMCs or T cells enriched from blood (not recorded which). The receptors here all came from a young woman who had recovered from COVID-19. Both conserved end residues are part of each CDR3. Each record gives: J gene, V gene, CDR3 length, CDR3 protein.

J gene: TRBJ1-5
V gene: TRBV2
CDR3 length: 12
CDR3 protein: CASSDGNQPQHF

J gene: TRBJ1-1
V gene: TRBV6-4
CDR3 length: 11
CDR3 protein: CASRVRDGAFF

J gene: TRBJ1-4
V gene: TRBV11-2
CDR3 length: 15
CDR3 protein: CASNDQGQGDEKLFF

J gene: TRBJ1-1
V gene: TRBV18
CDR3 length: 14
CDR3 protein: CASSPETGEVRAFF

J gene: TRBJ2-2
V gene: TRBV11-3
CDR3 length: 14
CDR3 protein: CASSFAGITGELFF

J gene: TRBJ2-7
V gene: TRBV30
CDR3 length: 14
CDR3 protein: CAWSDAGDPYEQYF

J gene: TRBJ1-5
V gene: TRBV10-3
CDR3 length: 16
CDR3 protein: CAISESSGYSNQPQHF

J gene: TRBJ2-7
V gene: TRBV7-8
CDR3 length: 14
CDR3 protein: CASSLVGRIDEQYF

J gene: TRBJ1-5
V gene: TRBV6-1
CDR3 length: 15
CDR3 protein: CASSETGGKGQPQHF

J gene: TRBJ1-2
V gene: TRBV4-1
CDR3 length: 14
CDR3 protein: CASSQDYGAGGYTF

J gene: TRBJ1-2
V gene: TRBV6-5
CDR3 length: 12
CDR3 protein: CASSYGADGYTF

J gene: TRBJ2-7
V gene: TRBV5-1
CDR3 length: 15
CDR3 protein: CASSLEVTGGIEQYF

J gene: TRBJ2-7
V gene: TRBV10-3
CDR3 length: 13
CDR3 protein: CAILDGPSREQYF

J gene: TRBJ2-7
V gene: TRBV7-9
CDR3 length: 14
CDR3 protein: CASSLGQGAHEQYF